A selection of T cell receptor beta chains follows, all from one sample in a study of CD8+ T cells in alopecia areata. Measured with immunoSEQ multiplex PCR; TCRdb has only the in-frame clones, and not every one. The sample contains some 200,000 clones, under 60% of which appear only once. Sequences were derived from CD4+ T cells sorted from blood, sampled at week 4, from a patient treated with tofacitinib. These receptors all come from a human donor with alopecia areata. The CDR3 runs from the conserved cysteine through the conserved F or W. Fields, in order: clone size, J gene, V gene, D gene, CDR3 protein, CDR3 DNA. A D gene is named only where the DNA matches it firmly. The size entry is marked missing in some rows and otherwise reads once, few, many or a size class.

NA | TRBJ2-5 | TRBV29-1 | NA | CSGLVSQETQYF | TGCAGCGGACTAGTCTCCCAAGAGACCCAGTACTTC
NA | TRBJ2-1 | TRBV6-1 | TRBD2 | CASSENPSGKYNEQFF | TGTGCCAGCAGTGAAAATCCTAGCGGGAAATACAATGAGCAGTTCTTC
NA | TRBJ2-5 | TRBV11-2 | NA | CASSARVFSGETQYF | TGTGCCAGCAGCGCACGGGTTTTTTCCGGGGAGACCCAGTACTTC
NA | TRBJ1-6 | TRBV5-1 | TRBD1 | CASSEGTGVNSPLHF | TGCGCCAGCAGCGAGGGGACAGGGGTTAATTCACCCCTCCACTTT
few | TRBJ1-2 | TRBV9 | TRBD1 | CASMTGTGYTF | TGTGCCAGCATGACAGGGACGGGCTACACCTTC
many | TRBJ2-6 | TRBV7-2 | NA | CASSARVAGANVLTF | TGTGCCAGCAGCGCGCGGGTAGCGGGGGCCAACGTCCTGACTTTC
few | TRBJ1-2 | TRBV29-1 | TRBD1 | CSVYEDREHGYTF | TGCAGCGTTTACGAGGACAGGGAACATGGCTACACCTTC
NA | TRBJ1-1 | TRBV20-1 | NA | CAVGFEAFF | TGCGCCGTGGGGTTTGAAGCTTTCTTT
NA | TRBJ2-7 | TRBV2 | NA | CASSEHGLSSYEQYF | TGTGCCAGCAGTGAACATGGACTCAGCTCCTACGAGCAGTACTTC
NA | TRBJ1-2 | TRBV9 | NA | CASSVVTAPDGYTF | TGTGCCAGCAGCGTAGTGACCGCTCCAGATGGCTACACCTTC
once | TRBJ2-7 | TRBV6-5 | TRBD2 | CASSSPGGEQYF | TGTGCCAGCAGCTCCCCGGGGGGCGAGCAGTACTTC
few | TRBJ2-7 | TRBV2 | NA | CASSEAIYEQYF | TGTGCCAGCAGTGAAGCGATCTACGAGCAGTACTTC
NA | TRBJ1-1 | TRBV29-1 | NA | CSGRGERAFF | TGCAGCGGGAGGGGGGAGCGAGCTTTCTTT
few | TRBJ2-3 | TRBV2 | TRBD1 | CASSRQGITDTQYF | TGTGCCAGCAGCAGACAGGGGATCACAGATACGCAGTATTTT
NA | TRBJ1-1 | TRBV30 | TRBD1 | CAWGDRGRRITEAFF | TGTGCCTGGGGGGACAGGGGGCGCCGGATCACTGAAGCTTTCTTT
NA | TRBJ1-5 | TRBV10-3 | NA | CAISEANQPQHF | TGTGCCATCAGTGAGGCCAATCAGCCCCAGCATTTT
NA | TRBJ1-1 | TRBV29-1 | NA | CSVKGSGKAFF | TGCAGCGTGAAGGGGAGTGGGAAGGCTTTCTTT
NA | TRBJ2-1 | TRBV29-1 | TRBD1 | CSVAVTGDLNEQFF | TGCAGCGTTGCCGTGACAGGGGACCTGAATGAGCAGTTCTTC
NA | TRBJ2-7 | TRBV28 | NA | CASSNRFVYEQYF | TGTGCCAGCAGTAATAGGTTTGTCTACGAGCAGTACTTC
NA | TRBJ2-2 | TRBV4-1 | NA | CASSGTGTVNTGELFF | TGCGCCAGCAGCGGGACCGGGACGGTGAACACCGGGGAGCTGTTTTTT
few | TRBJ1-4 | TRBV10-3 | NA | CATSRGPNEKLFF | TGTGCCACCTCAAGGGGTCCCAATGAAAAACTGTTTTTT
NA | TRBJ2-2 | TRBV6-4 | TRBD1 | CASNTDRGRGGELFF | TGTGCCAGCAATACCGACAGGGGGCGAGGCGGGGAGCTGTTTTTT
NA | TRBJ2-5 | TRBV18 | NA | CASSTQETQYF | TGTGCCAGCTCAACACAGGAGACCCAGTACTTC
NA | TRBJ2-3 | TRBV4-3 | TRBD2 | CASSQGLAPSTDTQYF | TGCGCCAGCAGCCAAGGACTAGCGCCTAGCACAGATACGCAGTATTTT
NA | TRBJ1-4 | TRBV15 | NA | CATSREARTSNEKLFF | TGTGCCACCAGCAGAGAGGCAAGGACTTCTAATGAAAAACTGTTTTTT
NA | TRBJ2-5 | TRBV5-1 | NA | CASSLTGTQYF | TGCGCCAGCAGCCTAACAGGGACCCAGTACTTC
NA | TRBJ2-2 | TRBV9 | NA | CASSVRGLNTGELFF | TGTGCCAGCAGCGTACGCGGGCTGAACACCGGGGAGCTGTTTTTT
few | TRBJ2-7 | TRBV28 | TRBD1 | CASSLWGQALYEQYF | TGTGCCAGCAGTTTATGGGGACAGGCCCTCTACGAGCAGTACTTC
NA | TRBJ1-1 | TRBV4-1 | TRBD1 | CASSHGQGSMNTEAFF | TGCGCCAGCAGCCACGGACAGGGATCCATGAACACTGAAGCTTTCTTT
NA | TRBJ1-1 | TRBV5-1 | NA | CASSQRRNTEAFF | TGCGCCAGCAGCCAGAGGCGGAACACTGAAGCTTTCTTT
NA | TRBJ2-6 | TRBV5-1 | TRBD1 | CASSLVGQTSGANVLTF | TGCGCCAGCAGCTTGGTGGGACAGACTTCTGGGGCCAACGTCCTGACTTTC
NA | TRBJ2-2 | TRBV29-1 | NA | CSAKAGLGPGELFF | TGCAGCGCAAAGGCAGGGTTGGGACCCGGGGAGCTGTTTTTT
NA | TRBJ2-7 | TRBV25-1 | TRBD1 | CASSWTGEHEQYF | TGTGCCAGCAGCTGGACAGGGGAACACGAGCAGTACTTC
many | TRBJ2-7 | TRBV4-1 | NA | CASSQEVGPRNEQYF | TGCGCCAGCAGCCAAGAGGTGGGGCCTAGGAACGAGCAGTACTTC
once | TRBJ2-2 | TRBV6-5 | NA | CASSYPTGELFF | TGTGCCAGCAGTTATCCCACCGGGGAGCTGTTTTTT
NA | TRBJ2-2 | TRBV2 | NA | CASTTGLPGELFF | TGTGCCAGCACGACAGGTCTTCCAGGGGAGCTGTTTTTT
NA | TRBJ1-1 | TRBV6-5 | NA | CASRTGRDTEAFF | TGTGCCAGCAGAACAGGGAGAGACACTGAAGCTTTCTTT
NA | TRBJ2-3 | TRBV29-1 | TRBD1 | CSVAGTGVHTDTQYF | TGCAGCGTGGCCGGGACAGGGGTCCACACAGATACGCAGTATTTT
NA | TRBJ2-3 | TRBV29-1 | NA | CSVEDQRLAFVDTQYF | TGCAGCGTTGAAGATCAGAGGCTAGCCTTTGTGGATACGCAGTATTTT
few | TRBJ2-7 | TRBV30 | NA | CAWSLLSGVPKF | TGTGCCTGGAGTCTACTTTCAGGGGTTCCCAAATTC
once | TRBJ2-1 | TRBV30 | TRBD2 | CAWSRLGLENNEQFF | TGTGCCTGGAGTCGACTGGGACTAGAGAACAATGAGCAGTTCTTC
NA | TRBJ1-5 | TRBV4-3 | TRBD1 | CASSQDLAAGQGDVSNQPQHF | TGCGCCAGCAGCCAAGATCTTGCGGCCGGACAGGGGGATGTCAGCAATCAGCCCCAGCATTTT
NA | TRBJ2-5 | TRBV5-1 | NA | CASSRDNRQETQYF | TGCGCCAGCAGCAGGGACAACCGGCAAGAGACCCAGTACTTC
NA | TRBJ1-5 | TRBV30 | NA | CAWSVRSSGYQPQHF | TGTGCCTGGAGTGTTCGGAGCAGCGGATATCAGCCCCAGCATTTT
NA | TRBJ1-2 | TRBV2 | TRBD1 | CASRKQGADGYTF | TGTGCCAGCAGAAAGCAGGGGGCTGATGGCTACACCTTC
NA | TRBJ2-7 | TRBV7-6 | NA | CASSIDQGYEQYF | TGTGCCAGCAGCATAGACCAGGGTTACGAGCAGTACTTC
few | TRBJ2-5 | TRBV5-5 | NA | CASSLVLDVETQYF | TGTGCCAGCAGCTTGGTCCTAGATGTGGAGACCCAGTACTTC
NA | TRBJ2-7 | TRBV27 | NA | CASSWGSTSSYEQYF | TGTGCCAGCAGTTGGGGAAGTACCAGCTCCTACGAGCAGTACTTC
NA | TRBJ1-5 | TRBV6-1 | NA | CASSEGRGGAMGQPQHF | TGTGCCAGCAGTGAAGGGCGGGGGGGGGCTATGGGCCAGCCCCAGCATTTT
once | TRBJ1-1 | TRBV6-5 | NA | CASSPGVNTEAFF | TGTGCCAGCAGTCCCGGGGTCAACACTGAAGCTTTCTTT
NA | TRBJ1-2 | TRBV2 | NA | CASSDRDKGLHF | TGTGCCAGCAGTGATAGGGACAAGGGGCTTCACTTC
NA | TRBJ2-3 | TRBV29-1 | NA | CSTEFSRSDTQYF | TGCAGCACCGAATTTTCGCGTTCGGATACGCAGTATTTT
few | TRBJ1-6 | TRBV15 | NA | CATSRDRIDRNSPLHF | TGTGCCACCAGCAGAGACAGGATTGACAGGAATTCACCCCTCCACTTT